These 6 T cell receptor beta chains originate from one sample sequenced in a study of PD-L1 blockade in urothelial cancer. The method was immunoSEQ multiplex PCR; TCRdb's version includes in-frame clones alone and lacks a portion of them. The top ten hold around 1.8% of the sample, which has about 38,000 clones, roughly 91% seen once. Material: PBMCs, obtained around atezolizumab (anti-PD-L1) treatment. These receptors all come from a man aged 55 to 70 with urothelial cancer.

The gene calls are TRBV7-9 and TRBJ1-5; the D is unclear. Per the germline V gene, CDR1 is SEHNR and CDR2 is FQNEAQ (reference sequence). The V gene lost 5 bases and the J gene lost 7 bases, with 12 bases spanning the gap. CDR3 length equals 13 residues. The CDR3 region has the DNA TGTGCCAGCAGCGGCGATGCACAGCAGCCCCAGCATTTT. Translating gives CASSGDAQQPQHF.

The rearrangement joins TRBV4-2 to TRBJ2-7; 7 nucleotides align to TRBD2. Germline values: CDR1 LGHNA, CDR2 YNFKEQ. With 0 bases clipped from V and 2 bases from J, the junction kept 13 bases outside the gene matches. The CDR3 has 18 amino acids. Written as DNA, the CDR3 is TGTGCCAGCAGCCAAGATTTCGGAATAGCGGGCCGCCCCTACGAGCAGTACTTC. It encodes CASSQDFGIAGRPYEQYF.

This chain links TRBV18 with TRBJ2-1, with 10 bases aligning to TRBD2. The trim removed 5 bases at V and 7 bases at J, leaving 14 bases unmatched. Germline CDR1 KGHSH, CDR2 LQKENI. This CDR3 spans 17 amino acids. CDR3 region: CASSSWSGGAVGNEQFF. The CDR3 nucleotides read TGTGCCAGCTCATCTTGGAGCGGGGGGGCCGTAGGGAATGAGCAGTTCTTC.

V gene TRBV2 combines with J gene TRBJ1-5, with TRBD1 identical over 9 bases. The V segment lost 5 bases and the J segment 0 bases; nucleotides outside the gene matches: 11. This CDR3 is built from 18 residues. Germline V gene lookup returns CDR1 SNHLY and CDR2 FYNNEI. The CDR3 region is CASSSLGQGFNSNQPQHF. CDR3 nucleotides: TGTGCCAGCAGTTCCTTGGGACAGGGATTTAATAGCAATCAGCCCCAGCATTTT. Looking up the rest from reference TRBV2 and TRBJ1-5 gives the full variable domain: EPEVTQTPSHQVTQMGQEVILRCVPISNHLYFYWYRQILGQKVEFLVSFYNNEISEKSEIFDDQFSVERPDGSNFTLKIRSTKLEDSAMYFCASSSLGQGFNSNQPQHFGDGTRLSIL.

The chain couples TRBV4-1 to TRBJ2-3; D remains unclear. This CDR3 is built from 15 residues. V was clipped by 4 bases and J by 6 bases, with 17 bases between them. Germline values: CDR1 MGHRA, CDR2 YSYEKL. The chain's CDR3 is CASSRQPGSSDTQYF. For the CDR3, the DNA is TGCGCCAGCAGCCGCCAACCCGGTTCCTCGGATACGCAGTATTTT.

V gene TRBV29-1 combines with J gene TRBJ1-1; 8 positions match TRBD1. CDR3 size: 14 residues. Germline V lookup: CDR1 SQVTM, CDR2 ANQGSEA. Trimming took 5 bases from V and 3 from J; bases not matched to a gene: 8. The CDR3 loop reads CSVTSGGADTEAFF. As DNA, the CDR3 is TGCAGCGTTACCTCAGGGGGCGCGGACACTGAAGCTTTCTTT.